These T cell receptor beta chains were read from a single sample in a study of shared clonotypes between healthy human individuals. Here immunoSEQ multiplex PCR was the method, and the copy in TCRdb shows in-frame clones only, minus some. The repertoire consists of some 740,000 clones, with nearly 95% occurring once and the leading ten covering around 24%. Sequences were obtained from naive CD8+ T cells sorted from blood. All receptors come from a man aged 30 to 45 in good health. Both conserved end residues are part of each CDR3. Each record gives: D gene, V gene, clone size, J gene, CDR3 DNA, CDR3 protein. D genes are given only for firm matches. Size is omitted from some rows. Given values are once, few, many or a class for expanded clones.

>TRBD1|TRBV7-9|NA|TRBJ2-1
TGTGCCAGCAGCTTACTTTCCAGGACAGGTCTGATTGAGCAGTTCTTC
CASSLLSRTGLIEQFF
>NA|TRBV7-9|NA|TRBJ2-1
TGTGCCAGCAGGCCTCGTGGGAATGAGCAGTTCTTC
CASRPRGNEQFF
>TRBD2|TRBV6-6|NA|TRBJ2-7
TGTGCCAGCAGTTACATCCCTAGCGGGAGTTACGAGCAGTACTTC
CASSYIPSGSYEQYF
>TRBD2|TRBV4-1|NA|TRBJ2-1
TGCGCCAGCAGCCGAAGTCCCCCTAGCGGGGCTTACAATGAGCAGTTCTTC
CASSRSPPSGAYNEQFF
>NA|TRBV27|NA|TRBJ2-1
TGTGCCAGCACTCCTGGATCCCACGTAATCAATGAGCAGTTCTTC
CASTPGSHVINEQFF
>NA|TRBV27|NA|TRBJ2-7
TGTGCCAGCAGTTTTGGTAGCGGCTACGAGCAGTACTTC
CASSFGSGYEQYF
>TRBD1|TRBV4-1|NA|TRBJ2-4
TGCGCCAGCAGCCAAGGACAGGGGGTACACATTCAGTACTTC
CASSQGQGVHIQYF
>NA|TRBV27|NA|TRBJ2-7
TGTGCCAGCAGTTTTACTGGGTCCTACGAGCAGTACTTC
CASSFTGSYEQYF
>NA|TRBV6-6|NA|TRBJ2-5
TGTGCCAGCACCTCGGTCGAGACCCAGTACTTC
CASTSVETQYF
>TRBD2|TRBV4-1|NA|TRBJ2-7
TGCGCCAGCAGCCAAACGGAGCGGGAGGGCCTCTACGAGCAGTACTTC
CASSQTEREGLYEQYF
>NA|TRBV27|NA|TRBJ1-4
TGTGCCAGCAGTTTATTTTCAGGGGATAATGAAAAACTGTTTTTT
CASSLFSGDNEKLFF
>TRBD2|TRBV29-1|NA|TRBJ2-3
TGCAGCGTTGACCCCGGTCTAGCGGGAGAGGGAAGCTTCCAGGATACGCAGTATTTT
CSVDPGLAGEGSFQDTQYF
>TRBD1|TRBV9|NA|TRBJ2-3
TGTGCCAGCAGCGCACCGGGACAGGGGGCTTTTGATACGCAGTATTTT
CASSAPGQGAFDTQYF
>TRBD1|TRBV5-6|NA|TRBJ1-2
TGTGCCAGCAGCTTGGGCGCACAGGGGCTGAGCTATGGCTACACCTTC
CASSLGAQGLSYGYTF
>TRBD2|TRBV7-7|once|TRBJ2-2
TGTGCTAGCAGCTTAGCGGGCGCACGAGGGGAGCTGTTTTTT
CASSLAGARGELFF
>TRBD1|TRBV7-2|NA|TRBJ1-1
TGTGCCAGCAGCTGGGACAGGGGGGCGACTGAAGCTTTCTTT
CASSWDRGATEAFF
>TRBD1|TRBV28|NA|TRBJ2-7
TGTGCCAGCAGTTTAATCGGACAGGTCTACGAGCAGTACTTC
CASSLIGQVYEQYF
>TRBD2|TRBV6-6|once|TRBJ2-1
TGTGCCAGCATCCACGGAACTAGCGGGAGGATCGATGAGCAGTTCTTC
CASIHGTSGRIDEQFF
>NA|TRBV4-1|NA|TRBJ1-1
TGCGCCAGCAGCCAAGATCGAGGGGAGAACACTGAAGCTTTCTTT
CASSQDRGENTEAFF
>TRBD1|TRBV28|NA|TRBJ2-1
TGTGCCAGCAGTACGGGACAGGGGAGGCATGAGCAGTTCTTC
CASSTGQGRHEQFF
>NA|TRBV7-9|once|TRBJ2-1
TGTGCCAGCAGCTTAGTTATACAGGGAGGGGATCACAATGAGCAGTTCTTC
CASSLVIQGGDHNEQFF
>NA|TRBV28|NA|TRBJ1-4
TGTGCCAGCACCTCCCTTGACGGAGAAAAACTGTTTTTT
CASTSLDGEKLFF
>TRBD1|TRBV4-3|NA|TRBJ2-7
TGCGCCAGCAGCCTCAGACAGGGGATCAACTACGAGCAGTACTTC
CASSLRQGINYEQYF
>NA|TRBV9|NA|TRBJ1-2
TGTGCCAGCAGCGTGGGGGGTACTGACTATGGCTACACCTTC
CASSVGGTDYGYTF
>NA|TRBV30|NA|TRBJ2-7
TGTGCCTGGACCTTGGGGTATTACAGCGAGCAGTACTTC
CAWTLGYYSEQYF
>NA|TRBV15|NA|TRBJ2-5
TGTGCCACCAGCAGAGTGGGCGGGACGAAAATTTGGTACCAAGAGACCCAGTACTTC
CATSRVGGTKIWYQETQYF
>NA|TRBV4-1|NA|TRBJ1-1
TGCGCCAGCAGCCAAGTTGGGGGGCTTGTCACTGAAGCTTTCTTT
CASSQVGGLVTEAFF
>NA|TRBV12-5|NA|TRBJ1-2
TGTGCTAGTGGTTTGCCCAATAGGGGCTACACCTTC
CASGLPNRGYTF
>TRBD2|TRBV5-4|NA|TRBJ2-1
TGTGCCAGCAGCTTGAAGGGCGGGAGCTGGGATGAGCAGTTCTTC
CASSLKGGSWDEQFF
>TRBD2|TRBV19|once|TRBJ2-1
TGTGCCAGTAGCTTAACTAGCGGGAGGGGGAATGAGCAGTTCTTC
CASSLTSGRGNEQFF
>TRBD1|TRBV13|NA|TRBJ2-7
TGTGCCAGCAGCCTCCGGGGACAGGGGGCTAGGGCAACCTACGAGCAGTACTTC
CASSLRGQGARATYEQYF
>NA|TRBV7-7|NA|TRBJ2-5
TGTGCCAGCAGCCCGCTGATACAAAACCAAGAGACCCAGTACTTC
CASSPLIQNQETQYF
>NA|TRBV7-9|NA|TRBJ2-2
TGTGCCAGCAGTCCCACCTGGGAGCTGTTTTTT
CASSPTWELFF
>NA|TRBV9|NA|TRBJ2-3
TGTGCCAGCAGCCCCGGGAATAGCCAGGATACGCAGTATTTT
CASSPGNSQDTQYF
>NA|TRBV13|NA|TRBJ1-5
TGTGCCAGCAGCTTAGGGGTCGGGGGGGGTCAGCCCCAGCATTTT
CASSLGVGGGQPQHF
>TRBD2|TRBV2|NA|TRBJ2-3
TGTGCCAGCAGTGACCTGCTAGCGGGGACCACAGATACGCAGTATTTT
CASSDLLAGTTDTQYF
>TRBD1|TRBV2|NA|TRBJ2-7
TGTGCCAGCCGGACAGGGGACGACTACGAGCAGTACTTC
CASRTGDDYEQYF
>NA|TRBV28|NA|TRBJ2-7
TGTGCCAGCAGTTTTAATCCGGGACGACCCACATACGAGCAGTACTTC
CASSFNPGRPTYEQYF
>NA|TRBV2|NA|TRBJ2-7
TGTGCCAGCAGTGAAGCGCTCCTTAGGCAGGGACCTTCCTACGAGCAGTACTTC
CASSEALLRQGPSYEQYF
>TRBD1|TRBV25-1|NA|TRBJ2-4
TGTGCCAGCAGTGCAGGGGGCAACATTCAGTACTTC
CASSAGGNIQYF
>NA|TRBV27|NA|TRBJ2-7
TGTGCCAGCAGTTTACGATCTAGCGTATACGAGCAGTACTTC
CASSLRSSVYEQYF
>TRBD2|TRBV27|NA|TRBJ2-4
TGTGCCAGCAGTTTATCACGGGGGGGCAGGGGCTCGGCCAAAAACATTCAGTACTTC
CASSLSRGGRGSAKNIQYF
>TRBD1|TRBV4-1|NA|TRBJ2-7
TGCGCCAGCAGCCAAAACAGGGGATGGGAGCAGTACTTC
CASSQNRGWEQYF
>TRBD2|TRBV4-3|NA|TRBJ2-7
TGCGCCAGCAGCCAAGATCTCGAGCTAGCGGGTCGCTCCTACGAGCAGTACTTC
CASSQDLELAGRSYEQYF
>TRBD2|TRBV30|once|TRBJ2-1
TGTGCCTGGAGTTACGGACTAGCGGGGGACAATGAGCAGTTCTTC
CAWSYGLAGDNEQFF
>NA|TRBV10-2|NA|TRBJ2-2
TGCGCCAGCCTAACCCCGGGACCCACCTTGAACACCGGGGAGCTGTTTTTT
CASLTPGPTLNTGELFF
>TRBD2|TRBV28|NA|TRBJ2-7
TGTGCCAGCAGTGGGACTAGCGGGCTCTACGAGCAGTACTTC
CASSGTSGLYEQYF
>TRBD2|TRBV30|NA|TRBJ2-1
TGTGCCTGGACCCACGTGTGGGAGGGCTATTACAATGAGCAGTTCTTC
CAWTHVWEGYYNEQFF
>NA|TRBV21-1|NA|TRBJ2-2
TGTGCCAGCTTAACCGGGACACCGAACACCGGGGAGCTGTTTTTT
CASLTGTPNTGELFF
>NA|TRBV11-3|NA|TRBJ2-1
TGTGCCAGCAGCTCCGCCGGGACAAACTACAATGAGCAGTTCTTC
CASSSAGTNYNEQFF
>NA|TRBV4-3|NA|TRBJ2-3
TGCGCCAGCAGCCAAGTCCTCGACTCCACAGATACGCAGTATTTT
CASSQVLDSTDTQYF
>NA|TRBV14|NA|TRBJ2-7
TGTGCCAGCAGCCAAGTAGGCTACGAGCAGTACTTC
CASSQVGYEQYF
>NA|TRBV6-5|NA|TRBJ2-2
TGTGCCAGCTTCGACACCGGGGAGCTGTTTTTT
CASFDTGELFF
>TRBD2|TRBV11-3|NA|TRBJ2-1
TGTGCCAGCAGCTTAGCCGGGACTAGCGGGAGCAATGAGCAGTTCTTC
CASSLAGTSGSNEQFF
>NA|TRBV14|NA|TRBJ2-7
TGTGCCAGCAGCCAACCGGGCCCCTGGGACGTAACCTACGAGCAGTACTTC
CASSQPGPWDVTYEQYF